What follows are 25 T cell receptor beta chains derived from one specimen sequenced in a study of T cells in Graves' hyperthyroidism and ophthalmopathy. RNA transcripts provided the source from which TCR beta CDR3 regions were amplified. The primer set for the first-round RT-PCR of the TCR CDR3 was HTBI. TCRdb re-called the multiplex PCR reads through MiXCR, storing one row per CDR3 protein. Here the sample spans hundreds of thousands of distinct CDR3 sequences, more than 20% being singletons. The specimen was blood. Receptors were obtained from a man under 40 with Graves' ophthalmopathy.

The J gene is TRBJ2-3, the V gene TRBV7-9, with D perhaps TRBD2 (6 bases). The germline V and J ends were trimmed by 2 bases and 4 bases, with 13 bases remaining between them. This CDR3 comprises 15 residues. Germline V lookup: CDR1 SEHNR, CDR2 FQNEAQ (reference sequence). The CDR3: CASSLFGGNSDTQYF. CDR3 sequence (DNA): TGTGCCAGCAGCTTATTCGGGGGTAACTCAGATACGCAGTATTTT.

This clonotype was counted only a few times. V is TRBV3-1 and J is TRBJ1-1; D possibly corresponds to TRBD1 (5 bases). Per germline, CDR1 LGHDT and CDR2 YNNKEL (reference sequence). The CDR3 totals 16 residues. The ends were cut back, 5 bases at V and 1 base at J, with 17 bases in the middle. DNA of the CDR3: TGTGCCAGCAGCAGGTCCGGCAGGGCCCGGAACACTGAAGCTTTCTTT. Its translation is CASSRSGRARNTEAFF.

This clonotype appeared a few times. This chain links TRBV2 with TRBJ2-2, with TRBD1 as a possible D gene (5 bases). Trimming shortened V by 7 bases and J by 3 bases, and 12 bases separated the two germline ends. Looked up from germline, CDR1 is SNHLY and CDR2 is FYNNEI. This CDR3 is built from 14 residues. The CDR3 loop is CASIRQGYTGELFF. CDR3 nucleotide sequence: TGTGCCAGCATCCGTCAGGGTTACACCGGGGAGCTGTTTTTT.

This clonotype was picked up a small number of times. The V and J genes are TRBV7-2 and TRBJ2-3, with D tentatively TRBD1 (5 bases). The CDR3 loop spans 16 amino acids. V shed 1 base and J shed 0 bases, with 11 bases lying between them. Germline-derived CDR1 and CDR2 are SGHTA and FQGNSA. This chain's CDR3 is CASSLGVRQSTDTQYF. The CDR3 DNA reads TGTGCCAGCAGCTTAGGTGTGAGACAGAGCACAGATACGCAGTATTTT.

Worth noting for this clonotype: Because it lacks the conserved phenylalanine or tryptophan at the end, this CDR3 is likely a read error. V gene TRBV28 combines with J gene TRBJ1-5; 12 positions match TRBD1. Trimming removed 8 bases from V and 3 bases from J; junction bases left unmatched: 11. This CDR3 spans 17 amino acids. Germline loops: CDR1 MDHEN, CDR2 SYDVKM. The CDR3 sequence: CASEGTGGHLPNQPQHL. In DNA form, the CDR3 reads TGTGCCAGCGAGGGGACAGGGGGCCACTTGCCCAATCAGCCCCAGCATCTT.

In its sample, this clonotype was seen many times. The chain combines TRBV27 with TRBJ2-7; a possible D gene is TRBD1 (6 bases). Trimming left V 4 bases short and J 3 bases short, with 16 bases between. The CDR3 consists of 15 residues. In germline, CDR1 is MNHEY, CDR2 SMNVEV (reference sequence). CDR3 region: CASSSLTGIFYEQYF. The CDR3 bases are TGTGCCAGCAGTTCGTTAACAGGGATTTTCTACGAGCAGTACTTC.

This clonotype was recorded many times. The J gene is TRBJ1-5, the V gene TRBV6-1, with D possibly matching TRBD1 (6 bases). Trimming took 3 bases from V and 6 from J, leaving 15 bases between them. Germline V gives CDR1 MNHNS, CDR2 SASEGT. The CDR3 runs to 15 residues. The CDR3 loop is CASSDDTGPSQPQHF. The CDR3 region has the DNA TGTGCCAGCAGTGATGATACAGGGCCCAGTCAGCCCCAGCATTTT.

This clonotype has a handful of counts. The chain links TRBV6-2 or TRBV6-3 to TRBJ2-3; D remains unclear. CDR3 length equals 15 residues. CDR1 is MNHEY, CDR2 SVGEGT, per germline. Trimming removed 0 bases from V and 6 bases from J, with 13 bases in between. CDR3 coding DNA: TGTGCCAGCAGTTACTCACCGGTGCGTTCCGATACGCAGTATTTT. This sequence encodes CASSYSPVRSDTQYF.

The rearrangement uses TRBV7-3 and TRBJ2-1, with D maybe TRBD2 (5 bases). Trimming left V 2 bases short and J 6 bases short, with 8 bases between. The CDR3 runs to 13 residues. Germline lookup yields CDR1 SGHTA and CDR2 FQGTGA. The CDR3 DNA reads TGTGCCAGCAGCTTATTTGAGGGCAATGAGCAGTTCTTC. This sequence encodes CASSLFEGNEQFF.

This clonotype was seen at least ten times. J is TRBJ1-1 and V is TRBV6-1; D gene ambiguous. The CDR3 contains 12 residues. V gave up 6 bases and J gave up 5 bases, with 10 bases separating them. CDR1 is MNHNS and CDR2 is SASEGT in the germline V gene. DNA for the CDR3: TGTGCCAGCAGGGTAATGGGTACTGAAGCTTTCTTT. Its translation is CASRVMGTEAFF.

Ten or more counts support this clonotype. The chain recombines TRBV10-3 with TRBJ2-5; D gene unclear. V lost 6 bases to trimming and J lost 2 bases, with 7 bases between them. CDR1 ENHRY and CDR2 SYGVKD come from the germline V gene. The CDR3 totals 12 residues. The CDR3 protein is CAISERQETQYF. CDR3 nucleotides: TGTGCCATCAGCGAGAGACAAGAGACCCAGTACTTC.

This clonotype was counted only a few times. V and J are TRBV7-2 and TRBJ2-3; D not resolved. The V gene lost 5 bases and the J gene lost 7 bases, with 13 bases spanning the gap. CDR1 is SGHTA and CDR2 is FQGNSA in the germline V gene. This CDR3 has 13 amino acids. CDR3 nucleotide sequence: TGTGCCAGCAGCCCCGGAAGTCTGAATACGCAGTATTTT. It yields the protein CASSPGSLNTQYF.

The V and J genes are TRBV20-1 and TRBJ2-7; the match to TRBD2 covers 8 bases. The CDR3 totals 15 residues. Germline CDR1 reads DFQATT; CDR2 reads SNEGSKA (reference sequence). Trimming took 5 bases from V and 2 from J; bases not matched to a gene: 11. Written as DNA, the CDR3 is TGCAGTGCTCGGGGCGAGCGGGAGTTTCCCTACGAGCAGTACTTC. It yields the protein CSARGEREFPYEQYF.

The V and J genes are TRBV4-1 and TRBJ2-1; no clear D. Germline V gene data show CDR1 as MGHRA and CDR2 as YSYEKL. CDR3 length: 15 residues. V was trimmed by 6 bases and J by 1 base, leaving 13 bases between them. The CDR3 nucleotides read TGCGCCAGCAGAACCGAGTTAGGGTCCTACAATGAGCAGTTCTTC. Translating it yields CASRTELGSYNEQFF.

As DNA, the CDR3 is TGCGCCAGCAGCGGGACAGGGAATCCCTACAATGAGCAGTTCTTC. Protein product: CASSGTGNPYNEQFF. The rearrangement links TRBV5-1 to TRBJ2-1; 9 bases are a match to TRBD1. The CDR3 is 15 amino acids. J gave up 2 bases and V 4 bases, and 4 bases lay outside the gene matches. Germline V CDR1 and CDR2: SGHRS, YFSETQ.

The gene calls are TRBV15 and TRBJ2-5; D remains unclear. The germline V gene encodes CDR1 LNHNV and CDR2 YYDKDF (reference sequence). The V end was cut by 1 base, the J end by 4 bases, with 10 bases between. The length of the CDR3 is 14 residues. The CDR3 sequence is CATSRGMGSETQYF. CDR3 coding DNA: TGTGCCACCAGCAGAGGGATGGGATCAGAGACCCAGTACTTC.

J is TRBJ2-7 and V is TRBV27, with D perhaps assigned TRBD1 or TRBD2 (6 bases each). The CDR3 runs 21 residues. Trimming cost V 2 bases and J 5 bases, with 34 bases left between them. Germline V gene lookup returns CDR1 MNHEY and CDR2 SMNVEV (reference sequence). For the CDR3, the DNA is TGTGCCAGCAGTTTAGTGGCAGGGGAGGCGACGGGAGTAAGAATGTTGGACGAGCAGTACTTC. Its translation is CASSLVAGEATGVRMLDEQYF.

The V call is TRBV6-1, the J call TRBJ2-3, with D possibly matching TRBD2 (6 bases). The CDR3 totals 14 residues. Trimming stripped 9 bases from V and 4 bases from J, with 17 bases between. The germline gives CDR1 MNHNS, CDR2 SASEGT. CDR3: CASKRLGASDTQYF. The CDR3, as DNA: TGTGCCAGTAAAAGACTAGGTGCGTCAGATACGCAGTATTTT.

The rearrangement joins TRBV5-5 to TRBJ2-1; 10 positions agree with TRBD1. Germline V gene data show CDR1 as SGHKS and CDR2 as YYEKEE (reference sequence). With V trimmed by 4 bases and J by 8 bases, 6 bases remained unmatched. The CDR3 runs to 14 residues. The CDR3 DNA sequence: TGTGCCAGCAGCCTGACAGGGGGCTTCGATGAGCAGTTCTTC. Its protein product is CASSLTGGFDEQFF.

The V and J genes are TRBV28 and TRBJ1-3, with 7 bases fitting TRBD1. CDR3 length: 16 amino acids. Germline CDR1 is MDHEN and CDR2 is SYDVKM. V lost 6 bases to trimming and J lost 2 bases; unmatched junction nucleotides: 10. CDR3 protein: CASSLSQGLTGNTIYF. The CDR3 bases are TGTGCCAGCAGCCTATCACAGGGGCTCACTGGAAACACCATATATTTT.

This clonotype was recorded many times. The chain carries TRBV5-1 and TRBJ1-4, with TRBD1 matching 10 bases. The junction had 3 bases not matched to a gene; V was cut back by 0 bases and J by 4 bases. CDR1 is SGHRS and CDR2 is YFSETQ in the germline V gene. This CDR3 has 16 amino acids. Written as DNA, the CDR3 is TGCGCCAGCAGCTTGGTGGGACAGGGGATTAATGAAAAACTGTTTTTT. This gives the protein CASSLVGQGINEKLFF. Variable domain in full (rest from reference TRBV5-1 and TRBJ1-4): KAGVTQTPRYLIKTRGQQVTLSCSPISGHRSVSWYQQTPGQGLQFLFEYFSETQRNKGNFPGRFSGRQFSNSRSEMNVSTLELGDSALYLCASSLVGQGINEKLFFGSGTQLSVL.

In this sample, this clonotype turned up a few times. V is TRBV4-1 and J is TRBJ2-2, with a weak D call TRBD2 (6 bases). Trimming stripped 3 bases from V and 5 bases from J, with 10 bases between. The V gene's germline CDR1 is MGHRA and CDR2 YSYEKL. CDR3 length equals 14 residues. DNA of the CDR3: TGCGCCAGCAGCCATGGGAGGTTTACCGGGGAGCTGTTTTTT. As protein: CASSHGRFTGELFF.

The rearrangement links TRBV27 to TRBJ2-7; a possible D gene is TRBD1 (6 bases). Per germline, CDR1 MNHEY and CDR2 SMNVEV (reference sequence). This CDR3 region has 14 residues. V lost 3 bases and J lost 2, with 11 bases in between. DNA of the CDR3: TGTGCCAGCAGTTTCCAGGGGCCGGCCTACGAGCAGTACTTC. Translating it yields CASSFQGPAYEQYF.

This CDR3 is CASSETGPGDTEAFF. In DNA, the CDR3 is TGTGCCAGCAGTGAAACAGGCCCCGGGGACACTGAAGCTTTCTTT. This sequence joins TRBV7-6 and TRBJ1-1; D possibly corresponds to TRBD1 (5 bases). Trimming took 6 bases from V and 3 from J, leaving 17 bases between them. The CDR3 is 15 residues long. The germline V gene encodes CDR1 SGHVS and CDR2 FNYEAQ.

The chain carries TRBV24-1 and TRBJ2-3, with a possible D match to TRBD1 (6 bases). Germline loops: CDR1 KGHDR, CDR2 SFDVKD. This CDR3 has 12 residues. V was trimmed by 3 bases and J by 9 bases, leaving 9 bases between them. The CDR3 region has the DNA TGTGCCACCAGTGATGGGACATTAACGCAGTATTTT. Amino acids: CATSDGTLTQYF.